These T cell receptor beta chains were read from a single sample in a study of beta chain features in type 1 diabetes. Libraries were prepared by immunoSEQ multiplex PCR; TCRdb keeps only in-frame clonotypes and omits some of them. The sample holds 250,000 or so clones, about 25% seen once. Sequencing input: central memory CD4+ T cells from blood. The receptors come from a man between 25 and 39 years old in good health. Each CDR3 is given with its conserved first and last residue. A D gene is named only where the DNA matches it firmly. Not every row has a clone size; where given, it reads once, few, many or a size class.

D gene	CDR3 length	clone size	J gene	V gene	CDR3 DNA	CDR3 protein
TRBD2	14	.	TRBJ2-1	TRBV30	TGTGCCTGGAGTGTACTAGCGGGAGTTCAAGAGCAGTTCTTC	CAWSVLAGVQEQFF
TRBD1	16	few	TRBJ2-7	TRBV10-3	TGTGCCATCAGTGACCCGGGACAGGACTCGACCTACGAGCAGTACTTC	CAISDPGQDSTYEQYF
TRBD1	14	.	TRBJ1-5	TRBV28	TGTGCCAGCAGGTTAGGAGGACAGGGGCAGCCCCAGCATTTT	CASRLGGQGQPQHF
.	13	.	TRBJ2-1	TRBV28	TGTGCCAGCAGTTTGGGATCCTACAATGAGCAGTTCTTC	CASSLGSYNEQFF
.	16	.	TRBJ2-3	TRBV5-4	TGTGCCAGCAGCCGAGGGGACGGCGTCGGGGCAGATACGCAGTATTTT	CASSRGDGVGADTQYF
.	13	many	TRBJ1-2	TRBV30	TGTGCCTGGAGGGAGACGGCGACCTATGGCTACACCTTC	CAWRETATYGYTF
.	14	few	TRBJ2-3	TRBV5-1	TGCGCCAGCAGCTTGGTAAGGGAAGAAGATACGCAGTATTTT	CASSLVREEDTQYF
.	14	few	TRBJ1-2	TRBV7-9	TGTGCCAGCAGCGCCGAGAGGGGAAGATATGGCTACACCTTC	CASSAERGRYGYTF
.	12	.	TRBJ2-1	TRBV23-1	TGCGCCAGCAGCCCGGAGCTCAAAGAGCAGTTCTTC	CASSPELKEQFF
.	15	few	TRBJ1-1	TRBV15	TGTGCCACCAGCAGAGATCGGGGTACGGGACAAGAAGCTTTCTTT	CATSRDRGTGQEAFF
.	17	.	TRBJ2-1	TRBV9	TGTGCCAGCAGCCCCTCCCCGGTGAGTGGGATATACAATGAGCAGTTCTTC	CASSPSPVSGIYNEQFF
.	11	few	TRBJ1-2	TRBV20-1	TGCAGTGCTAGAGTAGGGAGTGGCTACACCTTC	CSARVGSGYTF
.	15	.	TRBJ1-1	TRBV27	TGTGCCAGCAGTTCCGGGTGGGGGCCGAACACTGAAGCTTTCTTT	CASSSGWGPNTEAFF
TRBD2	15	many	TRBJ2-3	TRBV5-1	TGCGCCAGCAGCTTGGATACCGGGAGGGCAGATACGCAGTATTTT	CASSLDTGRADTQYF
.	13	.	TRBJ2-7	TRBV18	TGTGCCAGCTCCCAAGCCGGGTCCTACGAGCAGTACTTC	CASSQAGSYEQYF
TRBD2	15	many	TRBJ2-3	TRBV19	TGTGCCAGTAGTATAAACCCTAGCGGGAGTAATACGCAGTATTTT	CASSINPSGSNTQYF
.	16	few	TRBJ2-3	TRBV19	TGTGCCAGTAGTATAGCTGCGAGCGGCCCTATCGATACGCAGTATTTT	CASSIAASGPIDTQYF
.	13	few	TRBJ2-7	TRBV2	TGTGCCAGCAGTGGGGAACGACGAGGGGAGCAGTACTTC	CASSGERRGEQYF
.	15	.	TRBJ1-6	TRBV5-4	TGTGCCAGCAGCTTGAAAGGTTTCAATAATTCACCCCTCCACTTT	CASSLKGFNNSPLHF
.	14	few	TRBJ2-3	TRBV29-1	TGCAGCGTTGAAGGAGGCAAGGGCACAGATACGCAGTATTTT	CSVEGGKGTDTQYF
TRBD2	15	.	TRBJ2-1	TRBV5-1	TGCGCCAGCAGTCCCACGGGGGGCTCCTACAATGAGCAGTTCTTC	CASSPTGGSYNEQFF
.	14	few	TRBJ2-3	TRBV25-1	TGTGCCAGCAGTAGTCCCAGGGGACGGGATACGCAGTATTTT	CASSSPRGRDTQYF
.	13	few	TRBJ1-1	TRBV7-6	TGTGCCAGCAGCTTAGATACGAACACTGAAGCTTTCTTT	CASSLDTNTEAFF
.	14	few	TRBJ1-5	TRBV7-2	TGTGCCAGCAGCTACCGGGACATATCTATGCCCCAGCATTTT	CASSYRDISMPQHF